Included here is one T cell receptor beta chain sequence, with context. Its antigen is still unknown. This sample is part of a study of T cell repertoires in cytomegalovirus infection. TCRdb analysed the reads with MiXCR anew, one entry per CDR3 protein. The data show 150,000 to 200,000 distinct CDR3 sequences, about 15% seen once. Study outcomes and limitations: The ex vivo response was dominated by HLA-C-restricted CMV-specific TCR beta clonotypes.

CDR3 size: 14 residues. Between the trimmed V and J ends, which lost 4 bases and 2 bases, there was a span of 14 bases. CDR1 is SQVTM, CDR2 ANQGSEA, per germline. J is TRBJ1-1 and V is TRBV29-1; D perhaps matches TRBD1 (5 bases). The receptor's source is a human donor in good health (CMV status not recorded). Some clones in this sample may be carry-over from other donors' samples. The specimen was CD8+ T cells from PBMCs. CDR3 region: CSVGGGSFNTEAFF. The CDR3 bases are TGCAGCGTTGGGGGCGGTTCCTTTAACACTGAAGCTTTCTTT.